The 30 T cell receptor beta chains presented below share a single source sample, sequenced in a study of blood T cell repertoires in COVID-19. Repertoires were generated with immunoSEQ multiplex PCR, while TCRdb's copy carries only in-frame clones and drops some. This table has some 390,000 clones, around 87% appearing once. The sequenced sample consisted of peripheral blood. The receptors shown here come from a human donor in a cohort sampled during active COVID-19.

This chain links TRBV6-2 or TRBV6-3 with TRBJ2-3; TRBD2 agrees at 9 bases. The CDR3 spans 16 residues. The V gene end was trimmed by 6 bases and the J gene end by 0 bases; junction bases not matched to a gene: 7. Germline V gene data show CDR1 as MNHEY and CDR2 as SVGEGT. The CDR3 region has the DNA TGTGCCAGCAGACCTTCTAGCGGGAAAAGCACAGATACGCAGTATTTT. Translating it yields CASRPSSGKSTDTQYF.

The chain combines TRBV7-8 with TRBJ2-3; tentatively, D is TRBD1 (6 bases). V was clipped by 3 bases and J by 0 bases, with 16 bases between them. Germline values: CDR1 SGHVS, CDR2 FQNEAQ. The CDR3 consists of 17 residues. The DNA for the CDR3 is TGTGCCAGCAGCTTCCGGGACACTCGTGCTAGCACAGATACGCAGTATTTT. This codes for CASSFRDTRASTDTQYF. The variable domain in full, completed from reference TRBV7-8 and TRBJ2-3, reads GAGVSQSPRYKVAKRGQDVALRCDPISGHVSLFWYQQALGQGPEFLTYFQNEAQLDKSGLPSDRFFAERPEGSVSTLKIQRTQQEDSAVYLCASSFRDTRASTDTQYFGPGTRLTVL.

The gene calls are TRBV2 and TRBJ2-1; 8 bases match TRBD2. The ends lost 6 bases at V and 1 base at J; junction bases unmatched: 8. The CDR3 is 16 amino acids. Germline assignment: CDR1 SNHLY and CDR2 FYNNEI. Written as DNA, the CDR3 is TGTGCCAGCAGGGGGCGGGCGGGAGGTTCCTACAATGAGCAGTTCTTC. Its protein product is CASRGRAGGSYNEQFF. Full variable domain (remainder filled in from reference TRBV2 and TRBJ2-1): EPEVTQTPSHQVTQMGQEVILRCVPISNHLYFYWYRQILGQKVEFLVSFYNNEISEKSEIFDDQFSVERPDGSNFTLKIRSTKLEDSAMYFCASRGRAGGSYNEQFFGPGTRLTVL.

V is TRBV11-2 and J is TRBJ2-1; 7 bases are shared with TRBD1. The CDR3 has 15 amino acids. From germline, CDR1 is SGHAT and CDR2 FQNNGV. V lost 0 bases, J lost 6 bases, and 5 bases stayed unmatched. CDR3 coding DNA: TGTGCCAGCAGCTTAGAGGGGACAGCCCGCAATGAGCAGTTCTTC. Its protein product is CASSLEGTARNEQFF.

This clone was detected only once. This chain uses TRBV5-1 with TRBJ1-1; D is undetermined. The germline V gene encodes CDR1 SGHRS and CDR2 YFSETQ. V lost 4 bases to trimming and J lost 2 bases, with 12 bases between them. The CDR3 spans 14 residues. Written as DNA, the CDR3 is TGCGCCAGCAGCGTGGATCCAGAAAACACTGAAGCTTTCTTT. Translated: CASSVDPENTEAFF.

The sample holds a few counts of this clone. This chain connects TRBV10-3 to TRBJ1-1; TRBD1 might be the D (5 bases). The CDR3 length is 11 residues. Germline V lookup: CDR1 ENHRY, CDR2 SYGVKD. V shed 10 bases and J shed 7 bases, with 13 bases lying between them. The CDR3 DNA reads TGTGCCACCGCGACAGAAATTGAAGCTTTCTTT. Residues: CATATEIEAFF.

CDR3 sequence (DNA): TGTGCCAGCAGCCCGGGACTAGCGGGAGGGCAGTTCTTC. Its translation: CASSPGLAGGQFF. This chain uses TRBV7-8 with TRBJ2-1; 15 nucleotides align to TRBD2. Germline V lookup: CDR1 SGHVS, CDR2 FQNEAQ. J gave up 12 bases and V 5 bases, and 2 bases lay outside the gene matches. This CDR3 has 13 residues. Variable domain in full (rest from reference TRBV7-8 and TRBJ2-1): GAGVSQSPRYKVAKRGQDVALRCDPISGHVSLFWYQQALGQGPEFLTYFQNEAQLDKSGLPSDRFFAERPEGSVSTLKIQRTQQEDSAVYLCASSPGLAGGQFFGPGTRLTVL.

The V call is TRBV5-1, the J call TRBJ2-2; the match to TRBD1 covers 11 bases. Germline loops: CDR1 SGHRS, CDR2 YFSETQ. The junction had 5 bases not matched to a gene; V was cut back by 7 bases and J by 3 bases. There are 15 residues in the CDR3. The chain's CDR3 is CASADRGRDTGELFF. The DNA of the CDR3 is TGCGCCAGCGCGGACAGGGGGCGGGACACCGGGGAGCTGTTTTTT.

The rearrangement joins TRBV28 to TRBJ1-5; no firm D call. The CDR3 length is 17 residues. Germline V CDR1 and CDR2: MDHEN, SYDVKM. V was trimmed by 4 bases and J by 0 bases, leaving 16 bases between them. CDR3 DNA: TGTGCCAGCAGTTCGCCCCTAGCCGAATTTAGCAATCAGCCCCAGCATTTT. It is translated as CASSSPLAEFSNQPQHF.

This chain's CDR3 is CASSLWDRWGGYNEQFF. The CDR3, as DNA: TGCGCCAGCAGCTTGTGGGACAGGTGGGGTGGCTACAATGAGCAGTTCTTC. V is TRBV5-1 and J is TRBJ2-1; 8 bases line up with TRBD1. Unmatched junction bases numbered 9, after V lost 1 base and J lost 3 bases. The CDR3 spans 17 residues. In germline, CDR1 is SGHRS, CDR2 YFSETQ.

This chain links TRBV7-6 with TRBJ2-5; D possibly corresponds to TRBD2 (5 bases). Germline V CDR1 and CDR2: SGHVS, FNYEAQ. There are 15 residues in the CDR3. V lost 0 bases to trimming and J lost 5 bases, with 13 bases between them. The CDR3 is CASSLAYREWETQYF. CDR3 nucleotides: TGTGCCAGCAGCTTAGCTTATCGGGAATGGGAGACCCAGTACTTC.

V and J are TRBV28 and TRBJ1-1; D remains ambiguous. The CDR3 runs to 12 residues. Germline CDR1 MDHEN, CDR2 SYDVKM. V dropped 3 bases and J dropped 5 bases, with 7 bases sitting between them. The CDR3 nucleotides read TGTGCCAGCAGTTTGTTGCGGACTGAAGCTTTCTTT. It specifies CASSLLRTEAFF.

This clone was counted a single time. The chain links TRBV5-1 to TRBJ2-7, with D perhaps TRBD2 (6 bases). This CDR3 contains 16 residues. The germline V and J ends were trimmed by 3 bases and 4 bases, with 20 bases remaining between them. CDR1 is SGHRS and CDR2 is YFSETQ in the germline V gene. CDR3 amino acids: CASSSEGAGIPYEQYF. The CDR3 DNA is TGCGCCAGCAGCTCGGAGGGAGCGGGTATACCTTACGAGCAGTACTTC.

The chain has TRBV5-5 and TRBJ2-1; 7 nucleotides agree with TRBD1. The CDR3 covers 18 residues. Germline CDR1 is SGHKS and CDR2 is YYEKEE (reference sequence). V shed 4 bases and J 2 bases; nucleotides not matched to a gene: 15. In DNA form, the CDR3 reads TGTGCCAGCAGCGTGAGCACCGGGACAGCCGAACCCTACAATGAGCAGTTCTTC. Protein sequence: CASSVSTGTAEPYNEQFF.

A single count supports this clone. The chain links TRBV7-6 to TRBJ1-1, with a weak D call TRBD1 (5 bases). The CDR3 runs to 14 residues. The germline V gene has CDR1 SGHVS and CDR2 FNYEAQ. The germline V and J ends were trimmed by 2 bases and 1 base, with 8 bases remaining between them. CDR3 coding DNA: TGTGCCAGCAGCTTAAGGGGTAAGAACACTGAAGCTTTCTTT. Translation: CASSLRGKNTEAFF.

The chain couples TRBV7-2 to TRBJ1-2, with 8 bases fitting TRBD1. The length of the CDR3 is 14 residues. Looked up from germline, CDR1 is SGHTA and CDR2 is FQGNSA. After removal of 5 bases from V and 8 bases from J, the junction contained 10 bases not matched to a gene. The CDR3, as DNA: TGTGCCAGCAGCGCGGGGCAGGGGGCCGGAGGCTACACCTTC. Protein: CASSAGQGAGGYTF.

This clone has a single count. This chain connects TRBV4-1 to TRBJ1-4, with D perhaps matching TRBD1 (5 bases). Between the trimmed V and J ends, which lost 0 bases and 8 bases, there was a span of 19 bases. In germline, CDR1 is MGHRA, CDR2 YSYEKL. This CDR3 contains 17 residues. The CDR3 loop reads CASSQEGARPLGEKLFF. The DNA of the CDR3 is TGCGCCAGCAGCCAAGAAGGGGCCAGACCCTTGGGAGAAAAACTGTTTTTT.

This chain connects TRBV19 to TRBJ1-1; D is ambiguous. This CDR3 comprises 13 residues. Germline CDR1 reads LNHDA; CDR2 reads SQIVND (reference sequence). Trimming removed 3 bases at V and 6 bases at J, with 11 bases between. CDR3 loop: CASSMVGRAEAFF. In nucleotides, the CDR3 is TGTGCCAGTAGTATGGTGGGGAGGGCTGAAGCTTTCTTT.

The V call is TRBV11-2, the J call TRBJ2-7, with TRBD2 as a possible D gene (5 bases). The ends were cut back, 8 bases at V and 0 bases at J, with 11 bases in the middle. This CDR3 comprises 13 residues. Germline V gene lookup returns CDR1 SGHAT and CDR2 FQNNGV. CDR3 sequence reads: CASLGSASYEQYF. In DNA form, the CDR3 reads TGTGCCAGCCTAGGTAGCGCCTCCTACGAGCAGTACTTC.

V gene TRBV19 combines with J gene TRBJ2-5; 7 nucleotides align to TRBD2. V lost 3 bases and J lost 5; bases outside the gene matches: 3. Germline CDR1 is LNHDA and CDR2 is SQIVND (reference sequence). The CDR3 contains 13 residues. In DNA form, the CDR3 reads TGTGCCAGTAGTATCGGGGGAGGGGAGACCCAGTACTTC. This codes for CASSIGGGETQYF.

The rearrangement joins TRBV28 to TRBJ1-6; TRBD1 might be the D (6 bases). The germline V and J ends were trimmed by 4 bases and 7 bases, with 14 bases remaining between them. CDR1 and CDR2 from the germline V gene are MDHEN and SYDVKM. This CDR3 comprises 15 residues. CDR3 amino acids: CASSSRGRTNSPLHF. The CDR3 DNA reads TGTGCCAGCAGTTCCAGGGGACGGACAAATTCACCCCTCCACTTT.

The rearrangement links TRBV19 to TRBJ2-3; weak D call: TRBD2 (5 bases). Germline CDR1 is LNHDA and CDR2 is SQIVND (reference sequence). CDR3 length: 12 amino acids. The CDR3 DNA follows: TGTGCTACCCGAGGGTCTCCAGATACGCAGTATTTT. It encodes CATRGSPDTQYF.

The V gene is TRBV2, the J gene TRBJ2-3, with 11 bases that match TRBD2. Trimming removed 5 bases from V and 4 bases from J; junction bases left unmatched: 8. CDR1 is SNHLY, CDR2 FYNNEI, per germline. This CDR3 has 16 amino acids. CDR3 in DNA: TGTGCCAGCAGTTTAGCGGGGGGGCCCTCCTCAGATACGCAGTATTTT. Translating gives CASSLAGGPSSDTQYF.

The sample holds many counts of this clone. The chain couples TRBV7-3 to TRBJ2-1; 10 bases match TRBD1. The CDR3 extends over 17 amino acids. J gave up 6 bases and V 0 bases, and 8 bases lay outside the gene matches. In germline, CDR1 is SGHTA, CDR2 FQGTGA. This CDR3 reads CASSLTFSGQGSNEQFF. CDR3 DNA: TGTGCCAGCAGCTTAACGTTTTCGGGACAGGGGAGCAATGAGCAGTTCTTC.

The rearrangement joins TRBV9 to TRBJ2-2; D call uncertain. The CDR3 totals 15 residues. Germline V gene lookup returns CDR1 SGDLS and CDR2 YYNGEE. The germline V and J ends were trimmed by 0 bases and 7 bases, with 13 bases remaining between them. The CDR3 sequence is CASSVGRQSDGELFF. The CDR3 region has the DNA TGTGCCAGCAGCGTAGGAAGGCAGAGCGACGGGGAGCTGTTTTTT. Using reference TRBV9 and TRBJ2-2 for the parts outside the CDR3, the full variable domain is DSGVTQTPKHLITATGQRVTLRCSPRSGDLSVYWYQQSLDQGLQFLIQYYNGEERAKGNILERFSAQQFPDLHSELNLSSLELGDSALYFCASSVGRQSDGELFFGEGSRLTVL.

The chain combines TRBV9 with TRBJ1-1, with TRBD1 matching 9 bases. Trimming cost V 3 bases and J 0 bases; bases outside gene matches: 3. This CDR3 contains 15 residues. The germline CDR1 and CDR2 sequences are SGDLS and YYNGEE. This CDR3 is CASSARDRVNTEAFF. CDR3 DNA: TGTGCCAGCAGCGCCAGGGACAGGGTGAACACTGAAGCTTTCTTT.

The chain carries TRBV29-1 and TRBJ1-1; maybe TRBD1 (5 bases). Germline CDR1 reads SQVTM; CDR2 reads ANQGSEA. The V and J ends lost 7 bases and 0 bases respectively, with 9 bases between them. CDR3 size: 12 residues. This CDR3 reads CSARGVNTEAFF. CDR3 bases: TGCAGCGCACGGGGGGTGAACACTGAAGCTTTCTTT.

About this clone: Other DNA sequences in this sample translate to the same CDR3. This chain uses TRBV30 with TRBJ2-1, with 11 bases lining up with TRBD2. This CDR3 spans 14 amino acids. Germline lookup yields CDR1 GTSNPN and CDR2 SVGIG (reference sequence). V lost 1 base, J lost 7 bases, and 3 bases stayed unmatched. As DNA, the CDR3 is TGTGCCTGGAGTGGGTTAGCGGGAGGGAATGAGCAGTTCTTC. Its translation is CAWSGLAGGNEQFF.

This rearrangement joins TRBV9 to TRBJ1-3; unclear D gene. V was pared by 3 bases and J by 2 bases, with 18 bases between. The CDR3 has 17 amino acids. The germline CDR1 and CDR2 sequences are SGDLS and YYNGEE. CDR3 protein: CASSARQEAGAGNTIYF. The CDR3, as DNA: TGTGCCAGCAGCGCCCGTCAGGAGGCAGGTGCTGGAAACACCATATATTTT.

V gene TRBV5-1 combines with J gene TRBJ2-7; no firm D call. Trimming took 3 bases from V and 5 from J, leaving 12 bases between them. In germline, CDR1 is SGHRS, CDR2 YFSETQ. This CDR3 contains 13 residues. Written as DNA, the CDR3 is TGCGCCAGCAGCTCCGAGGCCTTCAACGAGCAGTACTTC. The encoded protein is CASSSEAFNEQYF.